This T cell receptor (beta chain) appears in the sequencing data of a study of Graves' ophthalmopathy and Graves' hyperthyroidism. Study context: Peripheral blood was obtained at first diagnosis, ahead of any treatment.

The CDR3 covers 13 residues. Germline assignment: CDR1 SGDLS and CDR2 YYNGEE. Study-level findings and limits: Prediction of ophthalmopathy progression reached approximately 64% sensitivity and approximately 74% specificity. Most expanded clonotypes from thyroid (those above 0.001 frequency) were also found in blood.

Amplification from RNA transcripts yielded the TCR beta CDR3 regions. Following a first-round RT-PCR that used HTBI primers, a second-round multiplex PCR was carried out. TCRdb fed the multiplex PCR reads into MiXCR, producing one record per CDR3 protein. The table has 600,000 to 950,000 distinct CDR3 sequences, 40% seen once. About this clonotype itself: Its specificity is not known. This may arise from a read error, as a much more abundant clone is one base away.

Sequenced input: peripheral blood. This TCR was recovered from an adult man with Graves' ophthalmopathy. J is TRBJ2-7 and V is TRBV9; maybe TRBD2 (5 bases). CDR3 loop: CTSSRKWEYEQYF. The DNA of the CDR3 is TGTACCAGCAGCCGGAAGTGGGAGTACGAGCAGTACTTC.